The following is a T cell receptor (beta chain) sequence with its context. Its target is not known. There are 14 residues in the CDR3. The germline V gene has CDR1 MDHEN and CDR2 SYDVKM. With 4 bases removed from V and 2 bases from J, the gap between germline ends came to 9 bases. Sequenced by immunoSEQ multiplex PCR; TCRdb stores in-frame clones only, minus some. Here the sample spans 50,000 to 65,000 clones, roughly 80% being singletons. With the ViraFEST assay, the study expanded antigen-specific CD4+ T cells using viral peptide pools, then sequenced them. It was after around 10 days of culture that CD4+ T cells were isolated. Every well housed more than 1.5 million PBMC, which grew in culture alongside around 9.8 IU/ml IL-2 and 10 ug/ml peptides. These data originate in a study of vaccination effects on CD4 cells after COVID-19. Findings and limits, study-wide: Few convalescent patients, and no early post-infection timepoints, were available to the study.

Sequencing was performed on CD4+ T cells from PBMCs cultured with HCoV-229E spike peptides, taken before COVID-19 vaccination. The clonotype comes from a human donor who received a COVID-19 vaccine. The chain joins TRBV28 to TRBJ1-3; D uncertain. As DNA, the CDR3 is TGTGCCAGCAGTTCTTATACCGCTGGAAACACCATATATTTT. It encodes CASSSYTAGNTIYF.